The source of this TCR beta chain is a study of blood T cell repertoires in COVID-19. Study-wide background: COVID-19 samples from acute and convalescent phases originated in the United States, Italy and Spain.

Germline V gives CDR1 MNHEY, CDR2 SVGAGI. V shed 5 bases and J shed 1 base, with 11 bases lying between them. The CDR3 has 15 residues. In the authors' methods: Estimates of nucleated cell counts were drawn from the amplification of reference gene primers. The repertoire was sequenced with immunoSEQ multiplex PCR; TCRdb's copy has only in-frame clones and lacks some. From that table come the V and J calls and clone size; the DNA was used to work out D and trimming. The sample holds about 76,000 clones, about 85% seen once. The sequenced sample was peripheral blood. The TCR comes from a man aged 60 to 69 with COVID-19, enrolled during active disease. The chain recombines TRBV6-5 with TRBJ2-2; unclear D gene. The CDR3 sequence: CASSQYQLNTGELFF. In nucleotides, the CDR3 is TGTGCCAGCAGTCAATACCAGTTGAACACCGGGGAGCTGTTTTTT.